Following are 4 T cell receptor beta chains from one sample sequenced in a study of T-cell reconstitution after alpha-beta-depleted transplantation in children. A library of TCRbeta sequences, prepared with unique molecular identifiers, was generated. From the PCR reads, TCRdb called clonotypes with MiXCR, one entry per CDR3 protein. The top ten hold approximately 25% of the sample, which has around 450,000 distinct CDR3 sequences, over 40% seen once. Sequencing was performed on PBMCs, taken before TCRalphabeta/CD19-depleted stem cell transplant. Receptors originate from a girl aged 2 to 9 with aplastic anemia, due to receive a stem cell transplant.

For the CDR3, the DNA is TGCAGTGCGAACCCCGGGACAAGAAATGGCTACACCTTC. Translated: CSANPGTRNGYTF. The J gene is TRBJ1-2, the V gene TRBV20-1; a weak D match, TRBD1 (6 bases). The CDR3 spans 13 residues. Germline V lookup: CDR1 DFQATT, CDR2 SNEGSKA (reference sequence). Trimming cost V 6 bases and J 6 bases, with 17 bases left between them.

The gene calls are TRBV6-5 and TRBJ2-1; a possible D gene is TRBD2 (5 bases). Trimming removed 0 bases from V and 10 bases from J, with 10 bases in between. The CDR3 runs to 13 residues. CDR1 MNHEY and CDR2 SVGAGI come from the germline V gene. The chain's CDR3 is CASSYSPSGEQFF. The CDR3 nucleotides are TGTGCCAGCAGTTACTCCCCCTCGGGGGAGCAGTTCTTC.

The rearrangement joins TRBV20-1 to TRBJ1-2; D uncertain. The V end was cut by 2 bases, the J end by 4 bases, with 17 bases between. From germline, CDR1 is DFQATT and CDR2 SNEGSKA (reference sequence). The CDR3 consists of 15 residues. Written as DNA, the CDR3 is TGCAGTGCTAGATCCCAAAGCACGTTTGCCTATGGCTACACCTTC. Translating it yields CSARSQSTFAYGYTF.

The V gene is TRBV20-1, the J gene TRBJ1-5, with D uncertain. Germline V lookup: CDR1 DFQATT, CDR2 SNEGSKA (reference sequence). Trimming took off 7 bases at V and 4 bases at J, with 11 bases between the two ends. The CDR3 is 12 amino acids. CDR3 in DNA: TGCAGTGTAATGGGGATGAATCAGCCCCAGCATTTT. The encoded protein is CSVMGMNQPQHF.